The rows below give T cell receptor beta chains drawn from one sample of a study of T cells in Graves' hyperthyroidism and ophthalmopathy. Using its own MiXCR run on the multiplex PCR reads, TCRdb lists one record per CDR3 protein. Found here are hundreds of thousands of distinct CDR3 sequences, approximately 13% of them singletons; the top ten hold around a tenth. The sample taken for sequencing was blood. These TCRs come from a woman aged 18-29 years with Graves' hyperthyroidism. Both conserved end residues are part of each CDR3. The D gene is left open where the match is weak. Not every row has a clone size; where given, it reads once, few, many or a size class.

clone_size j_call d_call v_call cdr3_nt cdr3_aa
few TRBJ2-7 TRBD2 TRBV29-1 TGCAGCGTTGGTCCTAGCGGGAGGTACGAGCAGTACTTC CSVGPSGRYEQYF
NA TRBJ1-2 NA TRBV14 TGTGCCAGCAGCCCGCCCAGGGTTGGGTCTTCTAACTATGGCTACACCTTC CASSPPRVGSSNYGYTF
few TRBJ2-3 NA TRBV4-2 TGTGCCAGCAGCCAAGACCCCGGGAGTGAAAATACGCAGTATTTT CASSQDPGSENTQYF
many TRBJ1-1 NA TRBV20-1 TGCAGTGCTCAGGGGCACACTGAAGCTTTCTTT CSAQGHTEAFF
many TRBJ2-7 TRBD2 TRBV6-1 TGTGCCAGCAGTACAGTAGCGGGGGGCCGCAACCCCTACGAGCAGTACTTC CASSTVAGGRNPYEQYF
many TRBJ2-3 TRBD1 TRBV10-3 TGTGCCATCAGTGGGTTAGGGGGCGGGACAGATACGCAGTATTTT CAISGLGGGTDTQYF
medium-sized TRBJ2-7 TRBD1 TRBV12-3/TRBV12-4 TGTGCCAGCAGCCCTGGACAGGGATCGTACGAGCAGTACTTC CASSPGQGSYEQYF
few TRBJ2-3 NA TRBV25-1 TGTGCCAGCAGTGGTGCTAGCTTTACGCAGTATTTT CASSGASFTQYF
few TRBJ1-5 NA TRBV19 TGTGCCAGTAGCGTTGCAGGGGTACGACAGCCCCAGCATTTT CASSVAGVRQPQHF
NA TRBJ2-4 TRBD2 TRBV5-1 TGCGCCAGCAACGGGGGACTAGCGGGGGACCGACTAGCCAAAAACATTCAGTACTTC CASNGGLAGDRLAKNIQYF
NA TRBJ2-7 NA TRBV7-2 TGTGCCAGCAGATCCACAGGGCAGGCCTACGAGCAGTACTTC CASRSTGQAYEQYF
many TRBJ2-7 TRBD1 TRBV20-1 TGCAGTGCTCCAAACCCGGGACAGGGGGCGGTTGAGCAGTACTTC CSAPNPGQGAVEQYF
many TRBJ1-1 NA TRBV20-1 TGCAGTGCTGAGACGGGGGGCTCCCCTGAAGCTTTCTTT CSAETGGSPEAFF
few TRBJ1-1 NA TRBV7-2 TGTGCCAGCAGGCTGGAGTTGAACACTGAAGCTTTCTTT CASRLELNTEAFF
NA TRBJ1-2 TRBD1 TRBV28 TGTGCCAGCACCCGACAGGGAGTGAACTATGGCTACACCTTC CASTRQGVNYGYTF
many TRBJ1-1 NA TRBV2 TGTGCCAGCATAGAAGACAGGATGAACACTGAAGCTTTCTTT CASIEDRMNTEAFF
NA TRBJ1-3 NA TRBV4-1 TGCGCCAGCAGCCAAGAAAGCAGCCAAAGCCCCTCTGGAAACACCATATATTTT CASSQESSQSPSGNTIYF
NA TRBJ1-1 NA TRBV3-1 TGTGCCAGCAGCCAAATCCGCTTCGCGGGGCCATTGAACACTGAAGCTTTCTTT CASSQIRFAGPLNTEAFF
few TRBJ2-7 TRBD1 TRBV27 TGTGCCAGCAGTCTACAGGGGAACTACGAGCAGTACTTC CASSLQGNYEQYF
many TRBJ1-1 NA TRBV6-5 TGTGCCAGCAGTTACGCTTTCGGGGCCCTGAACACTGAAGCTTTCTTT CASSYAFGALNTEAFF
NA TRBJ2-2 TRBD1 TRBV2 TGTGCCAGCACAACAGACAGGGGCTTTGGCACCGGGGAGCTGTTTTTT CASTTDRGFGTGELFF
many TRBJ2-3 NA TRBV7-9 TGTGCCAGCAGCCCCCACTTGGATACGCAGTATTTT CASSPHLDTQYF
many TRBJ1-5 NA TRBV6-1 TGTGCCAGCAGTGTATTAAGCAGGGGAAAATCCAATCAGCCCCAGCATTTT CASSVLSRGKSNQPQHF
many TRBJ2-1 TRBD2 TRBV28 TGTGCCATCTACCCCCTAGCGGGGGAGGCCAATGAGCAGTTCTTC CAIYPLAGEANEQFF
many TRBJ2-1 NA TRBV12-3/TRBV12-4 TGTGCCACCACCATTTCGGGGGCTTCCTACAATGAGCAGTTCTTC CATTISGASYNEQFF
many TRBJ1-6 TRBD1 TRBV27 TGTGCCAGCAGTTCTCGGACAGGGATCGTCAATTCACCCCTCCACTTT CASSSRTGIVNSPLHF
NA TRBJ2-1 TRBD2 TRBV5-4 TGTGCCAGCAGCGCCGAGGCCGGACTAGCAGATGAGCAGTTCTTC CASSAEAGLADEQFF
many TRBJ1-5 NA TRBV6-1 TGTGCCAGCAGTGTGCCCAATCAGCCCCAGCATTTT CASSVPNQPQHF
many TRBJ1-2 NA TRBV28 TGTGCCAGCTCAAGACCAGAGAAGAACTATGGCTACACCTTC CASSRPEKNYGYTF
many TRBJ2-3 TRBD1 TRBV28 TGTGCCAGCAGCCGACCTCTAACAGGGGGCCTGGATACGCAGTATTTT CASSRPLTGGLDTQYF
many TRBJ2-1 NA TRBV9 TGTGCCAGCAGCGTAGTAAGCAGGAGCTCCTACAATGAGCAGTTCTTC CASSVVSRSSYNEQFF
NA TRBJ2-1 TRBD2 TRBV5-1 TGCGCCAGCAGCACACTTGCTGTGGCTAGCGGAGCCTACAATGAGCAGTTCTTC CASSTLAVASGAYNEQFF
NA TRBJ2-1 NA TRBV12-3/TRBV12-4 TGTGCCAGCAGTGAGTGGGGCCCCTCCTACAATGAGCAGTTCTTC CASSEWGPSYNEQFF
NA TRBJ2-5 TRBD1 TRBV5-4 TGTGCCAGCAGCTTGCAGCTGGACAGGGGACAAGAGACCCAGTACTTC CASSLQLDRGQETQYF
many TRBJ2-7 TRBD1 TRBV28 TGTGCCAGCACCATCCTGCCGCGACAGGGGAATAATTTGCACTTC CASTILPRQGNNLHF
many TRBJ1-1 TRBD1 TRBV7-9 TGTGCCAGCAGCCTGGGACAGACCTTTCCTGAAGCTTTCTTT CASSLGQTFPEAFF
many TRBJ2-7 TRBD1 TRBV2 TGTGCCAGTTTCCGGGACAGGGGTTACGAGCAGTACTTC CASFRDRGYEQYF
many TRBJ2-5 NA TRBV2 TGTGCCAGCGCCTTTGGGGCCTCAGGGGAGACCCAGTACTTC CASAFGASGETQYF
NA TRBJ2-1 NA TRBV29-1 TGCAGCGTTGTTGGGGCTAGCGTGGAGCAGTTCTTC CSVVGASVEQFF
many TRBJ2-1 NA TRBV5-5 TGTGCCAGCAGCTTGGTTTGGCAGTTGAGTTACAATGAGCAGTTCTTC CASSLVWQLSYNEQFF
many TRBJ2-7 NA TRBV20-1 TGCAGTGCCGAGGGCCGGTTTAGCTCCTACGAGCAGTACTTC CSAEGRFSSYEQYF
many TRBJ2-2 TRBD1 TRBV28 TGTGCCAGTACGACAGGGGGTGTGACCGGGGAGCTGTTTTTT CASTTGGVTGELFF
NA TRBJ2-3 NA TRBV30 TGTGCCTGGAGCAGTTCAATTCCGCAGCAGTATTTT CAWSSSIPQQYF
NA TRBJ2-2 NA TRBV6-2/TRBV6-3 TGTGCCAGCACTCGGAGGAACAGGGCCTACACCGGGGAGCTGTTTTTT CASTRRNRAYTGELFF
many TRBJ2-7 NA TRBV6-2/TRBV6-3 TGTGCCAGCACCCTCGACAGCGTTCTACGCGAGCAGTACTTC CASTLDSVLREQYF
few TRBJ2-2 NA TRBV9 TGTGCCAGCAGCTCCCCCGGGAGAGGTTACACCGGGGAGCTGTTTTTT CASSSPGRGYTGELFF
many TRBJ2-7 TRBD2 TRBV7-9 TGTGCCAGCCTTATAGCGGGGGTCTCCTACGAGCAGTACTTC CASLIAGVSYEQYF
many TRBJ1-1 TRBD1 TRBV2 TGTGCCAGCAGTTCTGCAGGGGGCTTGGTAGCTTTCTTT CASSSAGGLVAFF
many TRBJ2-5 TRBD2 TRBV28 TGTGCCAGCAACATACCGGGACTAGCGGGGGGACAACAAGAGACCCAGTACTTC CASNIPGLAGGQQETQYF
many TRBJ2-1 TRBD1 TRBV11-3 TGTGCCAGCAGCCTACAGGGGGCGGCGTACAATGAGCAGTTCTTC CASSLQGAAYNEQFF
many TRBJ2-3 NA TRBV7-2 TGTGCCAGCAGCCCCCCTCCCGGAGCAGATACGCAGTATTTT CASSPPPGADTQYF
NA TRBJ2-3 NA TRBV6-1 TGTGCCAGCAATAGGGGGGGTACAGATACGCAGTATTTT CASNRGGTDTQYF
few TRBJ1-1 NA TRBV28 TGTGCCAGCAGTTTAACGGGTTACACTGAAGCTTTCTTT CASSLTGYTEAFF
many TRBJ2-7 NA TRBV28 TGTGCCAGCAGTTCCCGGACTCTGACCTACGAGCAGTACTTC CASSSRTLTYEQYF
many TRBJ2-1 NA TRBV27 TGTGCCAGCAGTTCCCCCTTAAGGTTGAGTCCCCTCAATGAGCAGTTCTTC CASSSPLRLSPLNEQFF
NA TRBJ2-3 TRBD2 TRBV28 TGTGCCAGCAGTTTGGGGGGGGTAGATACGCAGTATTTT CASSLGGVDTQYF